This T cell receptor (beta chain) was obtained from a study of blood T cell repertoires in COVID-19. Overall study: From T cells, B-cell-depleted T cells, or PBMCs came the material, which was cDNA or gDNA.

Method: immunoSEQ multiplex PCR; TCRdb's copy keeps in-frame clones and lacks some. Counted here are fewer than 400,000 clones, over 70% occurring once; the ten biggest clones make up 3%. V shed 3 bases, J shed 7 bases, and the junction held 10 bases outside the gene matches. The CDR3 is 16 residues long. The germline gives CDR1 GTSNPN, CDR2 SVGIG (reference sequence). The specimen was peripheral blood. The chain links TRBV30 to TRBJ2-2; 11 bases are shared with TRBD2. This clonotype originated in a man younger than 45 with active or convalescent COVID-19. This chain's CDR3 is CAWRSSGRHLGGELFF. The CDR3 coding sequence is TGTGCCTGGAGGTCTAGCGGGAGGCACCTGGGCGGGGAGCTGTTTTTT.